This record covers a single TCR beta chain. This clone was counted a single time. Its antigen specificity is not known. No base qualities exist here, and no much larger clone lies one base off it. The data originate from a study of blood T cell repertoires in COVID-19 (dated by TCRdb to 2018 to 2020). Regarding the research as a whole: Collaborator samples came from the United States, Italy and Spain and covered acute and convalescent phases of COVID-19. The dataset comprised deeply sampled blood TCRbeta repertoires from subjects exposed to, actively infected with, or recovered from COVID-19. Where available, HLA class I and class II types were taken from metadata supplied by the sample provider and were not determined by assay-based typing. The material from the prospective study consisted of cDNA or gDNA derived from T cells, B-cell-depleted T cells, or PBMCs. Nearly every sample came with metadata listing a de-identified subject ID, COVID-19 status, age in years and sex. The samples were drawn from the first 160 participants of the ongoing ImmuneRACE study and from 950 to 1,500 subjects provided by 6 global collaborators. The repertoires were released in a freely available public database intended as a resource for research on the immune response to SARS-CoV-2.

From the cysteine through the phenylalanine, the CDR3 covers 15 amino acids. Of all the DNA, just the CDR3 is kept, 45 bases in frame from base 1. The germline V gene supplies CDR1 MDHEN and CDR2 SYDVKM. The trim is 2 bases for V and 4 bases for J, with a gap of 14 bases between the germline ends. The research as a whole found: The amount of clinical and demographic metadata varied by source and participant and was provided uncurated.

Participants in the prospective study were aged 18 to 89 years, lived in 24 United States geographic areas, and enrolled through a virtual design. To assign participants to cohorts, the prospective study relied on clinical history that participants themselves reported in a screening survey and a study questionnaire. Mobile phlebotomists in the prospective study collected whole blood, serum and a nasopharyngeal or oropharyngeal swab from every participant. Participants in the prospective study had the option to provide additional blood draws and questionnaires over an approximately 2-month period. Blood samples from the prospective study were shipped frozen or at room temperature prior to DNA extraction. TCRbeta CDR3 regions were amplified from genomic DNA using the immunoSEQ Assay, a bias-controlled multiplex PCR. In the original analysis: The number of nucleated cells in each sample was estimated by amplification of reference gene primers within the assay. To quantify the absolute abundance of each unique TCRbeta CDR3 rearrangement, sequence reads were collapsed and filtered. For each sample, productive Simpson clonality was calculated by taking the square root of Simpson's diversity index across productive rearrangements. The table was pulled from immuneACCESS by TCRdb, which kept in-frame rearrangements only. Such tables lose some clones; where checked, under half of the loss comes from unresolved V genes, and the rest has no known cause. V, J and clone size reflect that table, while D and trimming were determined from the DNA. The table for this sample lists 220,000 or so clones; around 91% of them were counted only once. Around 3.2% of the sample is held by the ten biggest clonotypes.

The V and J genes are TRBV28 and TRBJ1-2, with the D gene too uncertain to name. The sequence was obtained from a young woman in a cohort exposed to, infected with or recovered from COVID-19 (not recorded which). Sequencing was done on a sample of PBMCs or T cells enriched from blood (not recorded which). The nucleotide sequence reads TGTGCCAGCAGTTTACCCAGCGAGGGAATCTATGGCTACACCTTC. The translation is CASSLPSEGIYGYTF.